These T cell receptor beta chains were read from a single sample in a study of naive and memory T cell subsets. MiXCR was run by TCRdb on the UMI-ligation and nested PCR reads, yielding one entry per CDR3 protein. The sample carries around 160,000 distinct CDR3 sequences, 17% recorded once. The sample comprised naive CD4+ T cells from blood. The receptors were sampled from a human donor in good health. The CDR3 runs from the conserved cysteine through the conserved F or W. The D gene is left open where the match is weak. Clone size is not always given. Where it is, it says once, few, many or a class for expanded clones.

d_call,v_call,clone_size,j_call,cdr3_nt,cdr3_aa
.,TRBV5-1,.,TRBJ2-5,TGCGCCAGCAGCTTTTTAGTGGAGGAGACCCAGTACTTC,CASSFLVEETQYF
.,TRBV12-3/TRBV12-4,few,TRBJ2-7,TGTGCCAGCAGTCACGACAGGAGCCCCTACGAGCAGTACTTC,CASSHDRSPYEQYF
.,TRBV28,.,TRBJ2-1,TGTGCCAGCAGTTTATTGGCCAATGAGCAGTTCTTC,CASSLLANEQFF
.,TRBV2,few,TRBJ2-3,TGTGCCAGCAGTGTGGGGGGAACAACAGATACGCAGTATTTT,CASSVGGTTDTQYF
TRBD2,TRBV10-3,many,TRBJ2-7,TGTGCCATCAGGGAAGGGACTAACTACGAGCAGTACTTC,CAIREGTNYEQYF
TRBD1,TRBV10-2,.,TRBJ2-2,TGCGCCAGCCGGGGACAGGGGGTGGCCGGGGAGCTGTTTTTT,CASRGQGVAGELFF
.,TRBV12-3/TRBV12-4,.,TRBJ1-3,TGTGCCAGCAGTTTACGGGAAGAGGTGGCCATATATTTT,CASSLREEVAIYF
TRBD1,TRBV19,.,TRBJ2-2,TGTGCCAGTAGGAGCGACAGGGCAAACACCGGGGAGCTGTTTTTT,CASRSDRANTGELFF
.,TRBV30,.,TRBJ1-4,TGTGCCTGGAGTCTAAGGTATCCGGGTGAAAAACTGTTTTTT,CAWSLRYPGEKLFF
.,TRBV6-5,few,TRBJ2-5,TGTGCCAGCAGTACTGGGGGGATGGGGCAAGAGACCCAGTACTTC,CASSTGGMGQETQYF
TRBD1,TRBV6-1,.,TRBJ1-2,TGTGCCAGCAGACTCGACAGGGCGTACTATGGCTACACCTTC,CASRLDRAYYGYTF
.,TRBV29-1,.,TRBJ1-5,TGCAGCGTTGAAGAGAACAATCAGCCCCAGCATTTT,CSVEENNQPQHF
.,TRBV21-1,.,TRBJ2-5,TGTGCCAGCAGCAAAGCGATGACAGGGGGAGAGACCCAGTACTTC,CASSKAMTGGETQYF
TRBD2,TRBV7-6,.,TRBJ2-3,TGTGCCAGCAGCCAGACTAGCGGGACAGATACGCAGTATTTT,CASSQTSGTDTQYF
TRBD2,TRBV7-2,few,TRBJ2-3,TGTGCCAGCGTAGCGGGGTCAACAGATACGCAGTATTTT,CASVAGSTDTQYF
.,TRBV7-2,.,TRBJ1-1,TGTGCCAGCAGATTAGGGTCCCAGGGCACTGAAGCTTTCTTT,CASRLGSQGTEAFF
.,TRBV6-5,few,TRBJ2-7,TGTGCCAGCAGGACCGGACAGACTACCTACGAGCAGTACTTC,CASRTGQTTYEQYF
.,TRBV7-2,.,TRBJ2-5,TGTGCCAGCAGCTTAGTAGCCCTCAAGGTGAAGACCCAGTACTTC,CASSLVALKVKTQYF
.,TRBV10-3,many,TRBJ2-1,TGTGCCATCAGGTACTCGGCAAGTAATGAGCAGTTCTTC,CAIRYSASNEQFF
.,TRBV6-2/TRBV6-3,.,TRBJ2-2,TGTGCCAGCACTCCCTATACCGCGAACACCGGGGAGCTGTTTTTT,CASTPYTANTGELFF
.,TRBV29-1,.,TRBJ2-7,TGCAGCGTTTCTGACTACGAGCAGTACTTC,CSVSDYEQYF
TRBD2,TRBV7-9,.,TRBJ2-1,TGTGCCAGCAGCTCGATTAGCGGGAGCCATAATGAGCAGTTCTTC,CASSSISGSHNEQFF
.,TRBV6-1,few,TRBJ1-1,TGTGCCAGCAGGGGGAATACAGGGATGAACACTGAAGCTTTCTTT,CASRGNTGMNTEAFF
TRBD2,TRBV11-2,many,TRBJ2-3,TGTGCCAGCAGCTCAGCGGGAGGGACTGTGACAGATACGCAGTATTTT,CASSSAGGTVTDTQYF
.,TRBV25-1,few,TRBJ2-2,TGTGCCAGTTTGTGGGCGAACACCGGGGAGCTGTTTTTT,CASLWANTGELFF
.,TRBV18,.,TRBJ1-4,TGTGCCAGCTCCCCCCGGGGGAATGAAAAACTGTTTTTT,CASSPRGNEKLFF
.,TRBV6-5,.,TRBJ1-2,TGTGCCAGCAGTTACGGAGGGAACCCGAACTATGGCTACACCTTC,CASSYGGNPNYGYTF
TRBD1,TRBV12-3/TRBV12-4,.,TRBJ2-6,TGTGCCAGCAGTCTCACCCCCGGGACAGTATCCATCTCTGGGGCCAACGTCCTGACTTTC,CASSLTPGTVSISGANVLTF
.,TRBV5-1,few,TRBJ1-1,TGCGCCAGCAGGAGGGGGGGCAACCTGAACACTGAAGCTTTCTTT,CASRRGGNLNTEAFF
TRBD2,TRBV20-1,few,TRBJ2-5,TGCAGTGCTACCGGGACTAGCGGGGATGTCCAAGAGACCCAGTACTTC,CSATGTSGDVQETQYF
.,TRBV7-2,many,TRBJ1-3,TGTGCCAGCAGCTTACTGTCAGAGGGACCTATATATTTT,CASSLLSEGPIYF
.,TRBV6-2/TRBV6-3,few,TRBJ2-7,TGTGCCAGCAGTCGTCTAGCTTACGAGCAGTACTTC,CASSRLAYEQYF
.,TRBV15,few,TRBJ2-1,TGTGCCACCAGCCTCGATCCGGGACCGGCCTACAATGAGCAGTTCTTC,CATSLDPGPAYNEQFF
.,TRBV7-9,few,TRBJ1-2,TGTGCCAGCAGCCCCCTAACCCCATTTGGCTACACCTTC,CASSPLTPFGYTF
TRBD1,TRBV9,few,TRBJ2-1,TGTGCCAGCAGCCCCACCGGACAGGGGAGAAATGAGCAGTTCTTC,CASSPTGQGRNEQFF
TRBD2,TRBV4-1,.,TRBJ2-7,TGCGCCAGCAGCCAAGGTCGCCTAGCGGGAACCGAGCAGTACTTC,CASSQGRLAGTEQYF
TRBD1,TRBV25-1,few,TRBJ2-1,TGTGCCAGCAGTGAACTGACAGGGGACAATGAGCAGTTCTTC,CASSELTGDNEQFF
TRBD2,TRBV10-3,.,TRBJ2-7,TGTGCCATCAGTGATGCGGGAGTGCAAGAGCAGTACTTC,CAISDAGVQEQYF
TRBD1,TRBV10-3,.,TRBJ1-2,TGTGCCATCAGGAGGCAGGGGGCTAACTATGGCTACACCTTC,CAIRRQGANYGYTF
.,TRBV4-2,few,TRBJ1-1,TGTGCCAGCAGCCAAGATCTTCGGGGGGGGACTGAAGCTTTCTTT,CASSQDLRGGTEAFF
.,TRBV6-1,.,TRBJ1-6,TGTGCCAGCAGTGATAGTATACGGAGCTCCTATAATTCACCCCTCCACTTT,CASSDSIRSSYNSPLHF
TRBD2,TRBV5-4,.,TRBJ2-7,TGTGCCAGCAGCCAGGTCGGCGGGACGGGAGGTTCCGAGCAGTACTTC,CASSQVGGTGGSEQYF
.,TRBV20-1,few,TRBJ2-3,TGCAGTGCTGAATCACCGCAAACTAGCACAGATACGCAGTATTTT,CSAESPQTSTDTQYF
TRBD1,TRBV5-5,.,TRBJ1-4,TGTGCCAGCAGCTTGGTTACAGGGGGGCGCGAAAAACTGTTTTTT,CASSLVTGGREKLFF
TRBD2,TRBV7-9,few,TRBJ2-5,TGTGCCAGCAGCCTTTTTGCTAGCGGAAGTTACCAAGAGACCCAGTACTTC,CASSLFASGSYQETQYF
TRBD2,TRBV4-1,many,TRBJ2-1,TGCGCCAGCAGCCATGTCGACGGGACTAGCGGGAGAGAGCAGTTCTTC,CASSHVDGTSGREQFF
TRBD2,TRBV20-1,few,TRBJ2-2,TGCAGTGCTAGTAAGGCTAGCGGGAGTAACGGGGAGCTGTTTTTT,CSASKASGSNGELFF
.,TRBV20-1,.,TRBJ1-2,TGCACTACAGAGGGGGATGGCTACACCTTC,CTTEGDGYTF
.,TRBV29-1,many,TRBJ2-2,TGCAGCGTCCGACGGACGGGCACCGGGGAGCTGTTTTTT,CSVRRTGTGELFF